This T cell receptor (beta chain) was sequenced during a study of blood T cell repertoires in COVID-19. The CDR3 covers 14 residues. Per the germline V gene, CDR1 is SGHAT and CDR2 is FQNNGV. After removal of 5 bases from V and 6 bases from J, the junction contained 8 bases not matched to a gene. TCRdb keeps only in-frame clones here, not all; method: immunoSEQ multiplex PCR. The repertoire holds some 230,000 clones, 80% to 90% seen once, with about 3.5% in the top ten. This TCR derives from a woman in her late teens or twenties in a cohort exposed to, infected with or recovered from COVID-19 (not recorded which). The chain employs TRBV11-2 and TRBJ1-2; the match to TRBD1 covers 8 bases. The specimen was PBMCs or T cells enriched from blood (not recorded which). CDR3 in DNA: TGTGCCAGCAGCCAATCTACAGGGGGGAATGGCTACACCTTC. This encodes CASSQSTGGNGYTF.